This TCR beta chain originates from a study of naive and memory T cell subsets. The length of the CDR3 is 15 residues. In germline, CDR1 is DFQATT, CDR2 SNEGSKA (reference sequence). V shed 2 bases and J shed 6 bases, with 17 bases lying between them. An equimolar mix of two oligonucleotides served as the beta constant-region primer for TRBC1 and TRBC2. TCRdb reprocessed the UMI-ligation and nested PCR reads with MiXCR, giving one entry per CDR3 protein. The sample lists roughly 91,000 distinct CDR3 sequences, around 13% occurring once. To note about this clonotype: Antigen unknown.

Study-level points and caveats: Naive and memory subsets had different power law exponents for TCR abundance. Expression changes during T cell differentiation may affect RNA-based TCR counts. Findings for naive and memory subsets could not be checked against ground truth.

Sequencing used central memory CD4+ T cells from blood. The sequence derives from a human donor in good health. The V call is TRBV20-1, the J call TRBJ2-1, with TRBD2 as a possible D gene (6 bases). CDR3 DNA sequence: TGCAGTGCTAGACAAGGGATACTGGGAGGCAATGAGCAGTTCTTC. It encodes CSARQGILGGNEQFF.